These 10 T cell receptor beta chains share one sample of origin, sequenced in a study of OX40 agonist ivuxolimab in advanced cancers. The method was immunoSEQ multiplex PCR; TCRdb's version includes in-frame clones alone and lacks a portion of them. The sample gives 75,000 to 100,000 clones, roughly 82% of which show up once; around 2.9% is in the top ten. Here the sequenced sample was CD4+ or CD8+ T cells sorted from blood, taken in a trial of the OX40 agonist ivuxolimab. Receptors were obtained from an adult with an advanced solid tumor such as melanoma, head and neck, liver or kidney cancer.

This clone showed up just once. The sample carries other DNA sequences with the same CDR3. The V and J genes are TRBV6-6 and TRBJ1-2, with 9 bases fitting TRBD1. The CDR3 consists of 13 residues. V was clipped by 5 bases and J by 12 bases; unmatched bases: 10. Germline CDR1 is MNHNY and CDR2 is SVGAGI (reference sequence). The chain's CDR3 is CASSPPGQGRHTF. The CDR3 region has the DNA TGTGCCAGCAGTCCGCCGGGACAGGGCAGACACACCTTC.

This chain uses TRBV6-6 with TRBJ1-6, with D possibly TRBD1 on 5 matching bases. Deletions cut 7 bases from V and 7 bases from J, with 14 bases between. Looked up from germline, CDR1 is MNHNY and CDR2 is SVGAGI (reference sequence). This CDR3 spans 14 amino acids. The CDR3 reads CASTRDGTNSPLHF. In DNA form, the CDR3 reads TGTGCCAGCACCCGGGACGGGACCAATTCACCCCTCCACTTT.

The J gene is TRBJ1-2, the V gene TRBV5-4, with D unclear. Trimming cost V 6 bases and J 0 bases, with 15 bases left between them. The germline V gene has CDR1 SGHNT and CDR2 YYREEE (reference sequence). CDR3 size: 15 residues. The CDR3 DNA sequence: TGTGCCAGCACCCGAGGGTGGGGAACTAACTATGGCTACACCTTC. Residues: CASTRGWGTNYGYTF.

V gene TRBV5-1 combines with J gene TRBJ1-1; D remains ambiguous. Trimming removed 2 bases from V and 0 bases from J, with 5 bases in between. Germline CDR1 and CDR2: SGHRS and YFSETQ. The CDR3 sequence is 13 residues long. This CDR3 reads CASSLRLNTEAFF. The CDR3, as DNA: TGCGCCAGCAGCTTACGGTTGAACACTGAAGCTTTCTTT. Full variable domain (missing parts from reference TRBV5-1 and TRBJ1-1): KAGVTQTPRYLIKTRGQQVTLSCSPISGHRSVSWYQQTPGQGLQFLFEYFSETQRNKGNFPGRFSGRQFSNSRSEMNVSTLELGDSALYLCASSLRLNTEAFFGQGTRLTVV.

This chain links TRBV19 with TRBJ2-1; D assignment may be TRBD1 or TRBD2 (5 bases each). This CDR3 is 16 amino acids long. In germline, CDR1 is LNHDA, CDR2 SQIVND (reference sequence). Trimming shortened V by 0 bases and J by 7 bases, and 16 bases separated the two germline ends. The CDR3 protein is CASSIENRRPTNEQFF. CDR3 coding DNA: TGTGCCAGTAGTATAGAGAACAGGAGGCCGACAAATGAGCAGTTCTTC.

This chain uses TRBV28 with TRBJ1-4; 9 bases fit TRBD1. Looked up from germline, CDR1 is MDHEN and CDR2 is SYDVKM. Unmatched junction bases numbered 7, after V lost 5 bases and J lost 6 bases. The CDR3 has 15 residues. CDR3 in amino acids: CASSVPGQGDEKLFF. The CDR3 nucleotides are TGTGCCAGCAGTGTCCCGGGACAGGGTGATGAAAAACTGTTTTTT.

Here the CDR3 reads CASSPRQGNPYEQYF. For the CDR3, the DNA is TGTGCCAGCTCACCAAGACAGGGCAACCCCTACGAGCAGTACTTC. The J gene is TRBJ2-7, the V gene TRBV18; 7 bases are shared with TRBD1. V was pared by 2 bases and J by 2 bases, with 6 bases of the junction left unmatched. In germline, CDR1 is KGHSH, CDR2 LQKENI. CDR3 length equals 15 residues.

The genes are TRBV5-1 and TRBJ1-1; 8 bases line up with TRBD1. This CDR3 spans 15 amino acids. The V gene end was trimmed by 1 base and the J gene end by 6 bases; junction bases not matched to a gene: 8. CDR1 and CDR2 (germline): SGHRS, YFSETQ. The CDR3 loop reads CASSLIGTGDSEAFF. For the CDR3, the DNA is TGCGCCAGCAGCTTGATCGGGACAGGCGACTCTGAAGCTTTCTTT. Full variable domain (remainder filled in from reference TRBV5-1 and TRBJ1-1): KAGVTQTPRYLIKTRGQQVTLSCSPISGHRSVSWYQQTPGQGLQFLFEYFSETQRNKGNFPGRFSGRQFSNSRSEMNVSTLELGDSALYLCASSLIGTGDSEAFFGQGTRLTVV.

This rearrangement joins TRBV6-1 to TRBJ1-5; 9 bases agree with TRBD1. This CDR3 spans 15 amino acids. J gave up 7 bases and V 2 bases, and 6 bases lay outside the gene matches. The germline gives CDR1 MNHNS, CDR2 SASEGT. Written as DNA, the CDR3 is TGTGCCAGCAGTGAATGGGGGACAGGGAGACAGCCCCAGCATTTT. Translation gives CASSEWGTGRQPQHF.

The CDR3 sequence: CASSGQNYGYTF. In nucleotides, the CDR3 is TGTGCCAGCAGTGGACAAAACTATGGCTACACCTTC. V gene TRBV27 combines with J gene TRBJ1-2; maybe TRBD1 (5 bases). In germline, CDR1 is MNHEY, CDR2 SMNVEV (reference sequence). The CDR3 runs to 12 residues. The V end lost 5 bases, the J end lost 2 bases, and 6 bases lay between the germline ends.